Below, one TCR beta chain is given with its context. Its antigen remains unknown. This sample is part of a study of T-cell memory formation after mild COVID-19. Regarding the study as a whole: Those CD4+ clones that contracted were mainly in CM and EM (CD8+ ones in EMRA). The pre-infection memory compartment contained some responding clones, suggesting cross-reactive memory joined. In second-wave clones peaking day 37, SARS-CoV-2 specificity remained unconfirmed.

V gave up 5 bases and J gave up 2 bases; unmatched junction bases: 10. The CDR3 is 16 amino acids. Germline loops: CDR1 SGHTA, CDR2 FQGNSA. After 5'RACE with constant-segment primers, TCR alpha and TCR beta cDNA libraries carrying sample barcodes and UMIs were obtained. TCRdb re-analysed the 5' RACE reads in MiXCR, keeping a single row per CDR3 protein. The table lists 210,000 or so distinct CDR3 sequences, around 16% of them singletons, with 2.4% in the top ten. The chain recombines TRBV7-2 with TRBJ2-3; 7 bases match TRBD2. Material for sequencing was PBMCs or a T cell subset sorted from them (not recorded which). This clonotype was sampled from an adult woman who had mild COVID-19 (a few samples of this study predate the infection). Cell type and time point are not known. CDR3 protein: CASSRRGVAVTDTQYF. CDR3 DNA sequence: TGTGCCAGCAGCAGACGGGGGGTAGCGGTCACAGATACGCAGTATTTT. The whole variable domain, remainder taken from reference TRBV7-2 and TRBJ2-3, is GAGVSQSPSNKVTEKGKDVELRCDPISGHTALYWYRQSLGQGLEFLIYFQGNSAPDKSGLPSDRFSAERTGGSVSTLTIQRTQQEDSAVYLCASSRRGVAVTDTQYFGPGTRLTVL.